This entry is about one T cell receptor (beta chain). Its antigen is still unknown. The CDR3 length is 14 residues. With 3 bases removed from V and 0 bases from J, the gap between germline ends came to 9 bases. Germline V gene lookup returns CDR1 SQVTM and CDR2 ANQGSEA. These data belong to a study of neurological immune-mediated disorders. Regarding the study as a whole: Expanded clones shared no identical CDR3 amino acid sequences across subjects, which suggested private TCR-beta repertoires in all groups. HTLV-1-associated myelopathy had the most TCR clonal expansion, and multiple sclerosis had the least, less than healthy controls.

2 million PBMCs stored at -80 C were the source of the unsorted libraries. It was by 5'RACE with 10-nucleotide random UMIs that the cDNA was made. TCRdb processed the 5' RACE reads anew with MiXCR; each CDR3 protein has one entry. There are roughly 80,000 distinct CDR3 sequences in the sample; about a sixth occur only once, and roughly 15% lies in the top ten. The chain recombines TRBV29-1 with TRBJ2-1, with D uncertain. The receptor's source is a woman in her thirties or forties in good health. The source material was PBMCs. Here the CDR3 reads CSVDTSSSYNEQFF. In nucleotides, the CDR3 is TGCAGCGTTGATACCAGCAGCTCCTACAATGAGCAGTTCTTC.